Included here is one TCR beta chain sequence, with context. The antigen is unknown. The table came from immunoSEQ multiplex PCR; TCRdb's copy has only in-frame clones and leaves some out. The sample shows more than 900,000 clones, around three quarters of them seen only once. The ends were cut back, 10 bases at V and 5 bases at J, with 18 bases in the middle. The germline V gene has CDR1 MDHEN and CDR2 SYDVKM. CDR3 length: 14 amino acids. The data stem from a study of shared clonotypes between healthy human individuals. Study information: Per donor, CD8 memory used one plate, CD8 naive used two, CD4 memory used three and CD4 naive used three.

Findings and caveats of the study: Sharing across four donors was highest in naive CD4 (roughly 5%) and lowest in memory CD8 (roughly 0.4%).

Healthy HIV-negative adults with no recent acute infections or vaccinations were recruited as donors. A split of CD4+ cells into CD45RA+ naive and CD45RA-negative memory subsets was performed. The receptor was isolated from a man aged 18-30 years in good health. Some clones in this sample may be carry-over from other donors' samples. This chain uses TRBV28 with TRBJ2-4; D possibly corresponds to TRBD1 (6 bases). The sequencing sample was made of memory CD4+ T cells from PBMCs. The subset is: CD45RA-negative fraction. The CDR3 DNA sequence: TGTGCCACCGCGAAAGGGGGTGCGGAAAACATTCAGTACTTC. It specifies CATAKGGAENIQYF. Supplemented by reference TRBV28 and TRBJ2-4, the full variable domain reads DVKVTQSSRYLVKRTGEKVFLECVQDMDHENMFWYRQDPGLGLRLIYFSYDVKMKEKGDIPEGYSVSREKKERFSLILESASTNQTSMYLCATAKGGAENIQYFGAGTRLSVL.